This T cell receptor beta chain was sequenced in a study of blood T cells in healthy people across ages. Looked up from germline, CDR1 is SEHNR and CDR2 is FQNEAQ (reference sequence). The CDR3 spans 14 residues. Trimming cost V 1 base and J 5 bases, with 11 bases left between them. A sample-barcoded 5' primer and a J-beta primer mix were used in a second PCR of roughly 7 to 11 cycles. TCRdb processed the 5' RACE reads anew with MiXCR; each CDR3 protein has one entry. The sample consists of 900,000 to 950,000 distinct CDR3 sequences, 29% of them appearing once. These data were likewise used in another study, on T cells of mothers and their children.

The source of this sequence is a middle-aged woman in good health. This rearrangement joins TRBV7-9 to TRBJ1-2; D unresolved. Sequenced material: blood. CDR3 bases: TGTGCCAGCAGCTTAGGCCAGGCCTTTTATGGCTACACCTTC. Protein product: CASSLGQAFYGYTF.